This T cell receptor (beta chain) came from a study of CD4 T cells in relation to SARS-CoV-2 and coronaviruses. With 0 bases removed from V and 5 bases from J, the gap between germline ends came to 8 bases. The V gene's germline CDR1 is SGHRS and CDR2 YFSETQ. This CDR3 comprises 13 residues. The unexposed donors gave CD4+ T cells in about 2011-2018, prior to COVID-19. The cells were cultured for about 10 days before CD4+ T cells were isolated. Cultures held roughly 2 million PBMCs per well with approximately 9.8 IU/ml IL-2. As regards this clone: The antigen remains undetermined.

Generated by immunoSEQ multiplex PCR, the TCRdb table keeps only in-frame clones and is missing some. The sample lists about 12,000 clones; over 65% were seen once. The clonotype comes from a human donor in good health. The sequencing input was CD4+ T cells from PBMCs, cultured in vitro. The chain uses TRBV5-1 and TRBJ1-1; unclear D gene. CDR3 bases: TGCGCCAGCAGCTTGGCCGTAGGGACTGAAGCTTTCTTT. It codes for CASSLAVGTEAFF.